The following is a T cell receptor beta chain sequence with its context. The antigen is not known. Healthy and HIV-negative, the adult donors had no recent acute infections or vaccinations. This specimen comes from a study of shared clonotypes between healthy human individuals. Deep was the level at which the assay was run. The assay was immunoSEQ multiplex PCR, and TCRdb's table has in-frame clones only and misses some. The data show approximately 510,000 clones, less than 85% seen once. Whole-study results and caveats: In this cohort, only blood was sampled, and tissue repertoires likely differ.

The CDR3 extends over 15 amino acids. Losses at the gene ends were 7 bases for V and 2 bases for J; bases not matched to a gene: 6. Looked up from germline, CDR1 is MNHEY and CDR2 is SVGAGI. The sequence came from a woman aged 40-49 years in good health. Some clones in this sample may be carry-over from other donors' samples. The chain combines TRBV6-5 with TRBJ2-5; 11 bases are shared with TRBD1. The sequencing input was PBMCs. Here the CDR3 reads CASKNRDRGQETQYF. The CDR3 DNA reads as TGTGCCAGCAAGAACCGGGACAGGGGGCAAGAGACCCAGTACTTC.